A selection of T cell receptor beta chains follows, all from one sample in a study of cytomegalovirus exposure and HLA in healthy donors. The protocol was immunoSEQ multiplex PCR, while the TCRdb copy is restricted to in-frame clones and leaves out a portion. Found here are over 70,000 clones, around 80% of them singletons; the top ten hold 3%. Sequenced material: PBMCs. These receptors were taken from a man between 50 and 59 years old in good health and CMV-seropositive. Both conserved end residues are part of each CDR3.

V,CDR3
TRBV5-4,CASSLGGGAGGPYEQYF
TRBV11-3,CASGGAALGYTF
TRBV19,CASSTSTGIDQPQHF
TRBV18,CASSPNMNQPQHF
TRBV27,CASSIVPETGNSPLHF
TRBV5-1,CASSPAWAGEGMDTQYF
TRBV15,CATSRDRSGIEQYF
TRBV19,CASSDRRSYNEQFF
TRBV6-5,CASSYNRVQPQHF
TRBV11-3,CASSRRDRGASEQYF
TRBV7-6,CASSLEVTSGYNEQFF
TRBV10-3,CAIRVGTGPFFF
TRBV7-3,CASSLLADSYNEQFF
TRBV7-9,CASSLAHSPSGSSYNEQFF
TRBV6-7,CASQCRGRYEQYF
TRBV5-8,CASSQQGPNYGYTF
TRBV29-1,CSVDHRPPGQIYGYTF
TRBV14,CASSLRTPRSSYEQYF
TRBV6-4,CASSALTSEEQFF
TRBV5-1,CASSRWGAGGEPQHF
TRBV7-9,CSSSQAGRDNYEQYF
TRBV4-2,CASSQAVTLFYNEQFF
TRBV15,CATSRDRTNQYF
TRBV18,CASSSDRLLPNQPQHF
TRBV6-6,CASRTNPWREGAKKFF
TRBV5-6,CASSLRRVHEQYF
TRBV29-1,CSVGGVTDTQYF
TRBV7-9,CASSPIAAGQGAYGYTF
TRBV5-4,CASSLDSAGSEAFF
TRBV11-2,CASSEQITMNTEAFF
TRBV6-5,CASSLAAGEQYF
TRBV7-9,CSSSLASGGTDTQYF
TRBV4-1,CASSTTGIRPYTDTQYF
TRBV7-9,CSSNRGGPNMNTEAFF
TRBV4-1,CASSPGGGEQFF
TRBV5-1,CASSLGTSGRETQYF
TRBV11-2,CASSLRRTTYEQYF
TRBV6-6,CASIPRAGSETQYF
TRBV19,CASSQGGETQYF
TRBV6-5,CASSYGGVGGNEQYF
TRBV7-9,CASSNGLAEGYNEQFF
TRBV7-9,CASSSGTGTTYEQYF
TRBV21-1,CASSTKRDSIETQYF
TRBV7-9,CASSPSGTRSAYEQYF
TRBV5-1,CASSLYLGGEQYF
TRBV10-1,CASSDGGGGYEQYF
TRBV25-1,CASSEEMGQNSQYF
TRBV5-1,CASSLGQYSTDTQYF
TRBV19,CASETGESYTF
TRBV18,CASSPPGDSYEQYF
TRBV18,CASSPVGESGYTF
TRBV5-1,CASSSSSYEQYF
TRBV6-5,CASSYMTGGETQYF